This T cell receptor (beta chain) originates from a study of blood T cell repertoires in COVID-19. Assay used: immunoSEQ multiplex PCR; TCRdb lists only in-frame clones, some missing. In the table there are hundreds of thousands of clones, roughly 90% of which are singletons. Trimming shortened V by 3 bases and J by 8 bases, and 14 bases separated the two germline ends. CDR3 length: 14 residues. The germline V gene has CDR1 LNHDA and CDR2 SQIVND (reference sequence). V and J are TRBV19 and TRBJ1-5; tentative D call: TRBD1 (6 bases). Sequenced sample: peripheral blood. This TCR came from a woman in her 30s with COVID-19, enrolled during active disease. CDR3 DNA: TGTGCCAGTAGTATCAGGGGAGGGTATGAGCCCCAGCATTTT. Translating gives CASSIRGGYEPQHF.